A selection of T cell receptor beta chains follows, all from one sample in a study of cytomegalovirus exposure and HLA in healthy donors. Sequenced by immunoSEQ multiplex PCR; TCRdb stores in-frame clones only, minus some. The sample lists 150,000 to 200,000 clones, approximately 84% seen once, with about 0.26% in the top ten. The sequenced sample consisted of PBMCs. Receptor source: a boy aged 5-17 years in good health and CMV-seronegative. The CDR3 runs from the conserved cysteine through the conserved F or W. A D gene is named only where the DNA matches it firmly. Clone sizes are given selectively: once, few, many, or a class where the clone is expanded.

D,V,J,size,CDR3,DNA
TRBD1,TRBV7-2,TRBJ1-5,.,CASAADRGNSNQPQHF,TGTGCCAGCGCAGCCGACAGGGGAAATAGCAATCAGCCCCAGCATTTT
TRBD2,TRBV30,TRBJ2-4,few,CAWRGNIGTSPHF,TGTGCCTGGAGGGGCAACATTGGGACTAGCCCGCACTTC
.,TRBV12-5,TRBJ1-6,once,CASVREIGSQLYNSPLHF,TGTGCTAGTGTTCGGGAAATTGGGTCGCAACTCTATAATTCACCCCTCCACTTT
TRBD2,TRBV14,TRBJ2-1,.,CASSQDPGLAGAYNEQFF,TGTGCCAGCAGCCAAGATCCGGGACTAGCGGGAGCCTACAATGAGCAGTTCTTC
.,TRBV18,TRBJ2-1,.,CASSPSSLSSSYNEQFF,TGTGCCAGCTCACCGAGCTCGTTATCAAGCTCCTACAATGAGCAGTTCTTC
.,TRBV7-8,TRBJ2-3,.,CASSQDSVSTDTQYF,TGTGCCAGCAGCCAAGACTCCGTAAGCACAGATACGCAGTATTTT
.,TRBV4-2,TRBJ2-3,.,CASSQDGRGLHGTDTQYF,TGTGCCAGCAGCCAAGATGGTCGCGGACTTCACGGCACAGATACGCAGTATTTT
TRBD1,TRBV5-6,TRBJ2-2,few,CASRLDRVNTGELFF,TGTGCCAGCAGACTTGACAGGGTGAACACCGGGGAGCTGTTTTTT
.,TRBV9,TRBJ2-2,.,CASSVSSAGANTGELFF,TGTGCCAGCAGCGTAAGCTCGGCAGGGGCGAACACCGGGGAGCTGTTTTTT
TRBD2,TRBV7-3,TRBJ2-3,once,CASSLTRTSGRAATQYF,TGTGCCAGCAGCTTAACACGTACTAGCGGGAGGGCCGCGACGCAGTATTTT
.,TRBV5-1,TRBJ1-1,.,CASSLGHYEAFF,TGCGCCAGCAGCTTGGGACATTATGAAGCTTTCTTT
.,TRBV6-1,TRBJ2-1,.,CASGEGVQIYNEQFF,TGTGCCAGCGGCGAGGGGGTGCAGATATACAATGAGCAGTTCTTC
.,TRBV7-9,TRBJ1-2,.,CASSLARGTGIVDFYGYTF,TGTGCCAGCAGCTTAGCGCGAGGAACAGGGATCGTAGATTTCTATGGCTACACCTTC
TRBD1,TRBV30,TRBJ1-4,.,CAWRQFQGAVEKLFF,TGTGCCTGGAGACAATTCCAGGGGGCTGTTGAAAAACTGTTTTTT
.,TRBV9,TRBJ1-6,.,CASSVAGVDSPLHF,TGTGCCAGCAGCGTAGCAGGGGTCGATTCACCCCTCCACTTT
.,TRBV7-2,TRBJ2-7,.,CASSLQGELSYEQYF,TGTGCCAGCAGCTTACAAGGGGAACTATCCTACGAGCAGTACTTC
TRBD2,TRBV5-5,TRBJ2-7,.,CASSPEWTSGSAEQYF,TGTGCCAGCAGCCCGGAGTGGACTAGCGGGAGTGCCGAGCAGTACTTC
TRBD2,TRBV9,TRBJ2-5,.,CASSGSGGQETQYF,TGTGCCAGCAGCGGTAGCGGGGGCCAAGAGACCCAGTACTTC
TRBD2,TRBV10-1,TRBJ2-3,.,CASSESTRSFGRALTDTQYF,TGCGCCAGCAGTGAGTCGACACGTTCATTCGGGAGGGCCCTCACAGATACGCAGTATTTT
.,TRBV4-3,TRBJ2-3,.,CASSQDEGGNTDTQYF,TGCGCCAGCAGCCAAGATGAGGGCGGAAACACAGATACGCAGTATTTT